The entry that follows covers one T cell receptor beta chain sequence. This sample was taken from a study of shared clonotypes between healthy human individuals. The naive CD8 population came from CD45RO-negative cells selected for CCR7, without terminally differentiated effector memory CD45RA+ cells. The CDR3 covers 16 residues. Germline CDR1 reads PRHDT; CDR2 reads FYEKMQ (reference sequence). Trimming removed 5 bases from V and 3 bases from J; junction bases left unmatched: 5. TCRdb's table, derived via immunoSEQ multiplex PCR, lists solely in-frame clones and lacks some. The sample carries around 2,000,000 clones, 93% recorded once.

Sequences were obtained from naive CD8+ T cells from PBMCs. The chain couples TRBV13 to TRBJ2-2; TRBD1 matches at 11 bases. The TCR was taken from a man younger than 35 in good health. Some clones in this sample may be carry-over from other donors' samples. The CDR3 loop reads CASSPRDRGDTGELFF. In DNA, the CDR3 is TGTGCCAGCAGCCCCCGGGACAGGGGGGACACCGGGGAGCTGTTTTTT.